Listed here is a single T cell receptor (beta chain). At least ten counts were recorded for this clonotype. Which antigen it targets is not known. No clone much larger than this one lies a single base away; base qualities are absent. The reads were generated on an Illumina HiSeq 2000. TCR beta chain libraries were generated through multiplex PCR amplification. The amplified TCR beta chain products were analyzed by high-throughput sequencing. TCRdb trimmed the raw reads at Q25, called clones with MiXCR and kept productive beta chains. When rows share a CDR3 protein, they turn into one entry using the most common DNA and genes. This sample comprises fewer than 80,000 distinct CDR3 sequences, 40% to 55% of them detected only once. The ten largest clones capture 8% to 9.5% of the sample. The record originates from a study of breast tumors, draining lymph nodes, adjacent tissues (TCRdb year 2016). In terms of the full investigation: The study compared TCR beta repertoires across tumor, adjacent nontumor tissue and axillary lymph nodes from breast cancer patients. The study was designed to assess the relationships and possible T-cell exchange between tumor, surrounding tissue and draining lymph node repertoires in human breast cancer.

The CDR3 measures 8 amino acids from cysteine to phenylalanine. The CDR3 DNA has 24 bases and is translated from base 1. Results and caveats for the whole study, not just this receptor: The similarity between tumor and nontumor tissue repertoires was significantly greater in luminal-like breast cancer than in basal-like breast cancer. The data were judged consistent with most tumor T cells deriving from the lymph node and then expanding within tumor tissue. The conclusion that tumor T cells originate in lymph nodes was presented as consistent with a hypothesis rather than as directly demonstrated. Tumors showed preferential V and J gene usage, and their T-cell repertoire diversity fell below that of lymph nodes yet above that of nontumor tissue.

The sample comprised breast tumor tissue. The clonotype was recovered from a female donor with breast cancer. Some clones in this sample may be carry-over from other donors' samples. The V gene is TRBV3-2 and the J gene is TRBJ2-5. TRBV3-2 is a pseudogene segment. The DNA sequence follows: TGTGCCAGCAGCCAGGAGTACTTC. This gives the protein CASSQEYF.